This TCR beta chain was obtained from a study of blood T cell repertoires in COVID-19. Sequencing used immunoSEQ multiplex PCR; TCRdb keeps in-frame clones, though not all of them. This table holds under 300,000 clones, 88% found once. The CDR3 consists of 15 residues. The junction had 8 bases not matched to a gene; V was cut back by 4 bases and J by 5 bases. From germline, CDR1 is SGHKS and CDR2 YYEKEE (reference sequence). The chain uses TRBV5-5 and TRBJ2-5; 10 nucleotides match TRBD1. The sample was peripheral blood. The sequence derives from a woman in her thirties or forties who had recovered from COVID-19. CDR3 in DNA: TGTGCCAGCAGCCCGACAGGGGGCGCGGGGGAGACCCAGTACTTC. Translation: CASSPTGGAGETQYF. Full variable domain (outside the CDR3, taken from reference TRBV5-5 and TRBJ2-5): DAGVTQSPTHLIKTRGQQVTLRCSPISGHKSVSWYQQVLGQGPQFIFQYYEKEERGRGNFPDRFSARQFPNYSSELNVNALLLGDSALYLCASSPTGGAGETQYFGPGTRLLVL.